This paragraph covers one T cell receptor beta chain sequence. Source study methods: Estimates of nucleated cell counts were drawn from the amplification of reference gene primers. Profiled with immunoSEQ multiplex PCR; TCRdb holds only in-frame clones, not every one. The V and J calls and clone size come from that table; D and trimming were worked out from the DNA. The data hold under 200,000 clones, with around 82% observed a single time. The sample belongs to a study of blood T cell repertoires in COVID-19. In the study overall: T cells, B-cell-depleted T cells, or PBMCs provided the cDNA or gDNA that served as material.

This CDR3 is 15 amino acids long. In germline, CDR1 is MNHEY, CDR2 SVGAGI. The V end was cut by 8 bases, the J end by 8 bases, with 24 bases between. The specimen was PBMCs or T cells enriched from blood (not recorded which). This chain joins TRBV6-5 and TRBJ1-2; D unresolved. The clonotype comes from a woman aged 55-69 years with acute COVID-19. The CDR3, as DNA: TGTGCCAGCGCTGGCGGGGTAGGAGAGGACCAGGGCTACACCTTC. Amino acid sequence: CASAGGVGEDQGYTF.